Sequencing of this T cell receptor (beta chain) was carried out in a study of regulatory T cells in long-lasting Graves disease (dated by TCRdb to about 2021). Study-wide context: Persistent Graves' disease meant more than 5 years of antithyroid drug treatment with TSH receptor autoantibodies that stayed positive. Patients with persistent Graves' disease were compared with patients with newly diagnosed Graves' disease using TCR sequencing and RNA sequencing of peripheral blood. The study was conducted in China and was registered as a clinical trial. A total of about 33 samples underwent TCR sequencing, from about 13 patients with persistent Graves' disease and approximately 20 patients with newly diagnosed Graves' disease. Persistent Graves' disease patients in the clinical cohort had taken antithyroid drugs for approximately 9.5 years on average.

Comment on this clonotype: The target of this receptor is not known. Base-call qualities are not available, and no considerably larger clone is one nucleotide away.

Per the publication, the time point label means: persistent/refractory GD, antithyroid drugs over 5 years with positive TRAb. For both TCR sequencing and RNA sequencing, RNA was extracted from PBMCs using TRIzol. Graves' disease was diagnosed according to American Thyroid Association guidelines. Recruitment of patients was carried out at an endocrinology department in Xi'an, China. Each patient gave approximately 8.8 milliliters of peripheral blood, collected in an EDTA anticoagulant tube. PBMCs were isolated by Ficoll Paque Plus density gradient separation without further T cell sorting. An Agilent 2100 Bioanalyzer and agarose gel were used to check RNA quality, and a NanoDrop 2000 was used to measure RNA concentration. Paper-wide results and their limitations: Patients with persistent disease shared more public clonotypes (roughly 2,900) than newly diagnosed patients did (approximately 1,000). Peripheral blood alone was examined, since thyroid tissue, which constituted the primary lesion, could not be accessed. Compared with newly diagnosed patients, patients with persistent Graves' disease had lower TCR Shannon entropy and fewer highly expanded clones, which suggests clonal expansion. As a limitation, the authors acknowledged that the small sample size may reduce accuracy. Only the TCR beta chain was sequenced and analyzed.

Library method: multiplex PCR. Sequencer: Illumina HiSeq 4000. iRepertoire HTBI primers and Arm-PCR amplification of CDR3 regions were used to construct TCR beta libraries. Before sequencing, the PCR products went through gel purification. On the study's bioinformatics: Gene usage analysis of CDR3 amino acid clonotypes used the roughly 62 TRBV and about 15 TRBJ segments found across samples. COPE and FqMerger were used to merge filtered high-quality paired reads into contigs. BLAST was used to align contigs to IMGT TRBV, TRBD and TRBJ reference genes, and CDR3 was defined according to IMGT. Clonotypes above 0.1% frequency were classified as highly expanded clones. Repertoire diversity was measured by Shannon entropy, and V-J evenness by the Gini coefficient. Public clonotypes were defined as clonotypes shared by more than one individual. TCRdb trimmed public reads at Q25 via fastp, called clones via MiXCR and kept in-frame beta chains. Each entry is one CDR3 protein sequence, shown with its most common DNA and genes. These V and J calls are TCRdb output, not the study's own analysis. Across this sample there are about 430,000 distinct CDR3 sequences, with roughly a fifth seen only once. The ten largest clonotypes hold roughly an eighth of the sample.

Sequencing was performed on peripheral blood mononuclear cells (PBMCs), taken when the disease was refractory, from a patient treated with antithyroid drugs. The origin of this receptor is a female donor with Graves disease.

The CDR3 in this case is CATCRGTELTTNEKLFF. The DNA reads as follows: TGTGCCACCTGCCGAGGGACAGAATTAACAACTAATGAAAAACTGTTTTTT. The rearranged segments are TRBV2 and TRBJ1-4, with 7 central nucleotides matching TRBD1. Via the germline V gene, CDR1 is SNHLY and CDR2 FYNNEI. V loses 10 bases at its end and J loses 0 bases; junction bases beyond the gene matches: 14. The CDR3 covers 17 residues, taking in both the cysteine and the phenylalanine. This entry keeps only the CDR3 DNA: 51 bases, framed from base 1. Outside the CDR3, residues come from the reference TRBV2 and TRBJ1-4 proteins, so the full variable domain is: EPEVTQTPSHQVTQMGQEVILRCVPISNHLYFYWYRQILGQKVEFLVSFYNNEISEKSEIFDDQFSVERPDGSNFTLKIRSTKLEDSAMYFCATCRGTELTTNEKLFFGSGTQLSVL.